This passage covers 21 T cell receptor beta chains from one sample sequenced in a study of response to subunit inactivated influenza vaccine. TCRdb re-analysed the RT-PCR reads in MiXCR, keeping a single row per CDR3 protein. The repertoire holds over 400,000 distinct CDR3 sequences, with 10% to 11% as singletons. The sequenced sample was PBMCs from blood, obtained roughly 6 weeks after vaccination. These receptors all come from a man in his forties or fifties who received an inactivated influenza vaccine.

The CDR3 region has the DNA TGTGCCAGCACCTGGCAGGGTGTCACCGGGGAGCTGTTTTTT. Its protein is CASTWQGVTGELFF. The gene calls are TRBV18 and TRBJ2-2; D is perhaps TRBD1 (5 bases). The CDR3 totals 14 residues. V shed 8 bases and J shed 4 bases, with 14 bases lying between them. Germline V gene sequence: CDR1 KGHSH, CDR2 LQKENI.

This clonotype occurred a few times. The chain couples TRBV5-1 to TRBJ2-1; 14 positions match TRBD2. Trimming took 0 bases from V and 2 from J; bases not matched to a gene: 7. The CDR3 contains 19 residues. CDR1 and CDR2 (germline): SGHRS, YFSETQ. CDR3 sequence: CASSLGGTSGSRTYNEQFF. The CDR3 DNA reads TGCGCCAGCAGCTTGGGTGGGACTAGCGGGAGTCGGACCTACAATGAGCAGTTCTTC.

This clonotype was seen a handful of times. The chain joins TRBV11-3 to TRBJ2-1, with unresolved D. Trimming removed 0 bases at V and 4 bases at J, with 4 bases between. Germline V gene lookup returns CDR1 SGHNT and CDR2 YENEEA. The CDR3 loop spans 13 amino acids. In DNA form, the CDR3 reads TGTGCCAGCAGCTTAGATCAATACAATGAGCAGTTCTTC. Its protein product is CASSLDQYNEQFF.

This clonotype occurred many times. The rearrangement uses TRBV6-2 or TRBV6-3 and TRBJ2-7, with D perhaps given as TRBD1 or TRBD2 (5 bases each). Germline assignment: CDR1 MNHEY and CDR2 SVGEGT. The CDR3 length is 13 residues. V was pared by 2 bases and J by 3 bases, with 8 bases between. The CDR3 nucleotides are TGTGCCAGCAGTTACGGGACGAACTACGAGCAGTACTTC. Translating gives CASSYGTNYEQYF.

The rearrangement uses TRBV5-1 and TRBJ2-2; 13 bases are shared with TRBD2. Germline CDR1 and CDR2: SGHRS and YFSETQ. CDR3 length: 20 residues. The V and J ends lost 0 bases and 3 bases, in that order; junction bases with no gene match: 11. CDR3 in amino acids: CASSLATSGGPYADTGELFF. CDR3 coding DNA: TGCGCCAGCAGCTTGGCGACTAGCGGGGGGCCTTATGCCGACACCGGGGAGCTGTTTTTT.

This clonotype came up many times. This rearrangement joins TRBV7-9 to TRBJ2-3; 7 nucleotides align to TRBD2. J lost 2 bases, V lost 3 bases, and 8 bases had no gene match. In germline, CDR1 is SEHNR, CDR2 FQNEAQ (reference sequence). The CDR3 consists of 16 residues. In DNA, the CDR3 is TGTGCCAGCAGCTTGACGGGAGGATCGGTCACAGATACGCAGTATTTT. This sequence encodes CASSLTGGSVTDTQYF.

This clonotype appeared a few times. V is TRBV12-3 or TRBV12-4 and J is TRBJ2-1; 7 bases fit TRBD1. The CDR3 runs 14 residues. Trimming took 6 bases from V and 8 from J; bases not matched to a gene: 10. The CDR3, as DNA: TGTGCCAGCAGCCCTTTCAAGGGGGCCGATGAGCAGTTCTTC. Protein product: CASSPFKGADEQFF.

This sequence joins TRBV12-3 or TRBV12-4 and TRBJ2-2; 8 nucleotides line up with TRBD2. This CDR3 has 17 residues. V shed 0 bases, J shed 1 base, and the junction held 4 bases outside the gene matches. Here the CDR3 DNA reads TGTGCCAGCAGTTTAGCGCTAACTAGCGGGAACACCGGGGAGCTGTTTTTT. It yields the protein CASSLALTSGNTGELFF.

This clonotype was counted a few times. The chain couples TRBV7-2 to TRBJ2-7, with D uncertain. The CDR3 has 12 amino acids. Germline V CDR1 and CDR2: SGHTA, FQGNSA. Trimming removed 5 bases from V and 6 bases from J, with 11 bases in between. In nucleotides, the CDR3 is TGTGCCAGCAGCACCAATCTGGGCGAGCAGTACTTC. The encoded protein is CASSTNLGEQYF.

This clonotype was observed a few times. The genes are TRBV4-1 and TRBJ2-2; D is undetermined. The germline CDR1 and CDR2 sequences are MGHRA and YSYEKL. This CDR3 comprises 13 residues. Trimming stripped 4 bases from V and 10 bases from J, with 13 bases between. CDR3: CASSRSSLKELFF. The CDR3 bases are TGCGCCAGCAGCCGCTCCTCTCTTAAGGAGCTGTTTTTT.

This clonotype has at least ten counts. The rearrangement uses TRBV10-3 and TRBJ1-5; perhaps TRBD1 as D (5 bases). Deletions cut 0 bases from V and 7 bases from J, with 10 bases between. Germline V gene data show CDR1 as ENHRY and CDR2 as SYGVKD. This CDR3 contains 14 residues. The CDR3 region has the DNA TGTGCCATCAGTGAGTCGGGGGGAGGCCAGCCCCAGCATTTT. Its protein is CAISESGGGQPQHF.

The chain joins TRBV29-1 to TRBJ2-1, with D possibly being TRBD2 (6 bases). V lost 4 bases and J lost 15, with 22 bases in between. The CDR3 runs 13 residues. Per germline, CDR1 SQVTM and CDR2 ANQGSEA. CDR3 region: CSVGRDVGGEWFF. In DNA form, the CDR3 reads TGCAGCGTTGGGAGGGACGTAGGAGGGGAATGGTTCTTC.

The sample holds a few counts of this clonotype. In DNA, the CDR3 is TGTGCCAGCAGTTTAGCGCCGGGAGTGGGCTACACCTTC. Encoded protein: CASSLAPGVGYTF. The chain carries TRBV12-3 or TRBV12-4 and TRBJ1-2; D is undetermined. The CDR3 has 13 residues. V lost 0 bases and J 8 bases, leaving 10 bases between the germline ends.

This clonotype was seen a handful of times. The V gene is TRBV12-3 or TRBV12-4, the J gene TRBJ2-1, with a weak D call TRBD2 (7 bases). V was shortened by 3 bases and J by 4 bases, with 16 bases between the two germline ends. The CDR3 spans 16 residues. CDR3 region: CASSLGGGLLYNEQFF. The CDR3 bases are TGTGCCAGCAGTTTGGGGGGGGGGCTACTTTACAATGAGCAGTTCTTC.

This clonotype was counted ten times or more. The chain links TRBV2 to TRBJ1-1; no clear D. CDR1 and CDR2 from the germline V gene are SNHLY and FYNNEI. This CDR3 is 14 amino acids long. V gave up 3 bases and J gave up 0 bases, with 8 bases separating them. CDR3 region: CASSDRLVNTEAFF. In DNA, the CDR3 is TGTGCCAGCAGTGACAGGTTGGTGAACACTGAAGCTTTCTTT.

V gene TRBV28 combines with J gene TRBJ1-4; TRBD1 aligns across 7 bases. Trimming took 5 bases from V and 5 from J; bases not matched to a gene: 8. In germline, CDR1 is MDHEN, CDR2 SYDVKM. The CDR3 is 15 residues long. The CDR3 here is CASSISTGKNEKLFF. The DNA of the CDR3 is TGTGCCAGCAGTATCTCGACAGGGAAGAATGAAAAACTGTTTTTT.

This chain links TRBV12-3 or TRBV12-4 with TRBJ2-4, with 10 positions matching TRBD1. J gave up 8 bases and V 2 bases, and 3 bases lay outside the gene matches. The CDR3 is 14 residues long. CDR3 amino acids: CASSLRTGGDIQYF. The CDR3 DNA reads as TGTGCCAGCAGTTTACGGACAGGGGGAGACATTCAGTACTTC.

In its sample, this clonotype was seen many times. V is TRBV10-3 and J is TRBJ2-3; weak D call: TRBD1 (6 bases). Trimming left V 6 bases short and J 4 bases short, with 20 bases between. This CDR3 spans 16 amino acids. Germline V gives CDR1 ENHRY, CDR2 SYGVKD. The CDR3 spells CAIRDPRQGKADTQYF. The CDR3, as DNA: TGTGCCATCAGGGACCCCCGGCAGGGGAAGGCAGATACGCAGTATTTT.

The rearrangement joins TRBV10-3 to TRBJ1-1, with a tentative D call TRBD1 (5 bases). This CDR3 has 15 amino acids. Looked up from germline, CDR1 is ENHRY and CDR2 is SYGVKD. Trimming removed 1 base at V and 2 bases at J, with 11 bases between. The CDR3 spells CAISELQGINTEAFF. The DNA for the CDR3 is TGTGCCATCAGTGAGTTGCAGGGCATAAACACTGAAGCTTTCTTT.

This chain uses TRBV10-3 with TRBJ1-5, with D maybe TRBD1 (5 bases). Germline V gene data show CDR1 as ENHRY and CDR2 as SYGVKD. The length of the CDR3 is 13 residues. Trimming left V 7 bases short and J 1 base short, with 8 bases between. CDR3 sequence reads: CAINEGSNQPQHF. The CDR3 DNA sequence: TGTGCCATCAACGAGGGGAGCAATCAGCCCCAGCATTTT.

The V and J genes are TRBV10-3 and TRBJ2-7; 8 nucleotides match TRBD2. The J segment lost 6 bases and the V segment lost 3 bases, leaving 7 bases of the junction unmatched. CDR1 ENHRY and CDR2 SYGVKD come from the germline V gene. This CDR3 has 14 residues. As DNA, the CDR3 is TGTGCCATCAGTGATGATTTAGCGGGATCCGAGCAGTACTTC. Amino acids: CAISDDLAGSEQYF.